This T cell receptor beta chain was sequenced during a study of T cell repertoires in cytomegalovirus infection. Background on the study: Researchers turned to recently identified HLA-C-restricted CMV epitopes as well as well-studied HLA-B-restricted ones. The public TCR beta signatures pointed to both CMV infection and matching HLA type. Study-wide results and caveats: Summed frequency of public TCR beta families distinguished CMV carriers with the relevant HLA. Ex vivo responses were dominated by HLA-C-restricted CMV-specific TCR beta clonotypes.

TCRdb reanalysed the reads using MiXCR and keeps one entry per CDR3 protein. Of about 570,000 distinct CDR3 sequences in the sample, 40% were seen once. The CDR3 spans 15 residues. From germline, CDR1 is SGHTA and CDR2 FQGNSA. J was trimmed by 3 bases and V by 4 bases; bases with no gene match: 7. This clonotype was recorded a few times. Its antigen is unidentified. The rearrangement links TRBV7-2 to TRBJ2-7; TRBD1 aligns across 9 bases. The specimen comprised cultured PBMCs, sampled from culture after CMV antigen stimulation. The receptor's source is a human donor in good health (CMV status not recorded). Some clones in this sample may be carry-over from other donors' samples. The CDR3 nucleotides are TGTGCCAGCAGCTCACAGGGGGCTTCCGTCTACGAGCAGTACTTC. Residues: CASSSQGASVYEQYF.